This is a list of T cell receptor beta chains from one sample in a study of blood T cell repertoires in COVID-19. Profiled with immunoSEQ multiplex PCR; TCRdb holds only in-frame clones, not every one. Among roughly 110,000 clones, roughly 80% were seen once, and the ten largest hold about 4.2%. Specimen: peripheral blood. The receptor source for this set is a human donor in a cohort sampled during active COVID-19. The CDR3 runs from the conserved cysteine through the conserved F or W. Each record gives: J gene, clone size, V gene, D gene, CDR3 protein, CDR3 DNA. A D gene is named only where the DNA matches it firmly. Rows may omit the clone size; those that give it use once, few, many or a size class.

TRBJ2-5 few TRBV7-2 TRBD2 CASTPPRLAGVETQYF TGTGCCAGCACCCCTCCCAGACTAGCGGGAGTAGAGACCCAGTACTTC
TRBJ1-1 - TRBV7-9 - CASRPRGGGNTEAFF TGTGCCAGCAGACCTCGGGGGGGCGGGAACACTGAAGCTTTCTTT
TRBJ1-2 once TRBV4-3 TRBD1 CASSQEVYRGDGYTF TGCGCCAGCAGCCAAGAGGTATACAGGGGGGATGGCTACACCTTC
TRBJ1-2 - TRBV7-2 - CASSFAGTRGYTF TGTGCCAGCAGCTTTGCAGGGACAAGAGGCTACACCTTC
TRBJ2-1 once TRBV5-4 TRBD2 CASSSISGKGYNEQFF TGTGCCAGCAGCTCCATTAGCGGGAAGGGTTACAATGAGCAGTTCTTC
TRBJ2-1 - TRBV20-1 TRBD2 CSASLWTSSNNEQFF TGCAGTGCTAGTCTGTGGACTAGCAGCAACAATGAGCAGTTCTTC
TRBJ1-4 once TRBV5-4 TRBD1 CASSSQTGTNEKLFF TGTGCCAGCAGCTCCCAGACAGGGACTAATGAAAAACTGTTTTTT
TRBJ1-3 - TRBV4-3 - CASSPGQSSGNTIYF TGCGCCAGCAGCCCAGGGCAGAGCTCTGGAAACACCATATATTTT
TRBJ1-2 - TRBV7-9 TRBD1 CASSLGSTGDGYTF TGTGCCAGCAGCTTAGGCTCGACAGGGGATGGCTACACCTTC
TRBJ2-5 - TRBV14 - CASSPGERTVSGETQYF TGTGCCAGCAGCCCCGGAGAGCGCACCGTTTCCGGAGAGACCCAGTACTTC
TRBJ2-2 once TRBV12-3/TRBV12-4 - CASASVTGELFF TGTGCCAGCGCTAGCGTTACCGGGGAGCTGTTTTTT
TRBJ1-1 - TRBV5-6 - CASSIRTENTEAFF TGTGCCAGCAGCATCCGGACAGAGAACACTGAAGCTTTCTTT
TRBJ1-2 - TRBV5-1 - CASSLVQDYGYTF TGCGCCAGCAGCTTGGTACAGGACTATGGCTACACCTTC
TRBJ2-5 - TRBV5-1 TRBD2 CASSLNSGRLSETQYF TGCGCCAGCAGCTTGAACAGCGGGAGGTTGAGTGAGACCCAGTACTTC
TRBJ2-1 - TRBV28 - CASNGLGNEQFF TGTGCCAGCAATGGGCTCGGCAATGAGCAGTTCTTC
TRBJ2-1 few TRBV9 TRBD2 CASSVVALAGAVEQFF TGTGCCAGCAGCGTAGTAGCTCTAGCGGGAGCGGTTGAGCAGTTCTTC
TRBJ2-1 - TRBV6-2/TRBV6-3 - CASSRPRTGYNEQFF TGTGCCAGCAGCAGACCCAGGACGGGGTACAATGAGCAGTTCTTC
TRBJ2-3 - TRBV19 - CASSIGGSESDTQYF TGTGCCAGTAGTATAGGTGGGAGTGAATCAGATACGCAGTATTTT
TRBJ1-6 - TRBV7-2 TRBD1 CASSLGTGNSPLHF TGTGCCAGCAGCTTAGGGACAGGGAATTCACCCCTCCACTTT
TRBJ1-1 few TRBV5-6 TRBD1 CASSAIDRDPRNTEAFF TGTGCCAGCAGCGCCATAGACAGGGACCCTAGGAACACTGAAGCTTTCTTT
TRBJ2-2 - TRBV4-3 - CASSQDFGQGTTGELFF TGCGCCAGCAGCCAAGATTTTGGGCAGGGTACCACCGGGGAGCTGTTTTTT
TRBJ2-7 - TRBV28 TRBD2 CASSRIAGYEQYF TGTGCCAGCAGTCGGATAGCGGGCTACGAGCAGTACTTC
TRBJ2-7 few TRBV30 TRBD1 CAWTGDRNSYEQYF TGTGCCTGGACCGGGGACAGGAACTCCTACGAGCAGTACTTC
TRBJ1-2 - TRBV11-1 - CASSGGALGYGYTF TGTGCCAGCTCTGGGGGGGCCCTCGGCTATGGCTACACCTTC
TRBJ1-5 - TRBV10-3 - CAISAGRESNQPQHF TGTGCCATCAGTGCCGGGAGAGAGAGCAATCAGCCCCAGCATTTT
TRBJ2-3 - TRBV7-2 TRBD2 CASSLAASGRGTPDTQYF TGTGCCAGCAGCTTAGCGGCTAGCGGGAGGGGGACTCCAGATACGCAGTATTTT
TRBJ1-6 - TRBV7-9 TRBD1 CASSLRTGAPLHF TGTGCCAGCAGCTTAAGGACAGGTGCACCCCTCCACTTT
TRBJ2-3 - TRBV24-1 - CATSDFSDTQYF TGTGCCACCAGTGATTTTTCGGATACGCAGTATTTT
TRBJ1-5 - TRBV4-2 - CASSQTSGGKSGNQPQHF TGTGCCAGCAGCCAAACCTCGGGAGGGAAGAGCGGCAATCAGCCCCAGCATTTT
TRBJ2-2 - TRBV7-2 TRBD2 CASSLGWGGNTGELFF TGTGCCAGCAGCTTAGGGTGGGGGGGGAACACCGGGGAGCTGTTTTTT
TRBJ2-5 - TRBV5-8 TRBD1 CASSPGQIGETQYF TGTGCCAGCAGCCCGGGACAGATAGGAGAGACCCAGTACTTC
TRBJ2-1 - TRBV4-3 TRBD2 CASSQDLAGLPLNEQFF TGCGCCAGCAGCCAAGATCTCGCGGGACTACCCCTAAATGAGCAGTTCTTC
TRBJ2-1 - TRBV5-1 - CASSLLARDNEQFF TGCGCCAGCAGCCTCCTCGCGCGGGACAATGAGCAGTTCTTC
TRBJ2-6 - TRBV7-3 TRBD2 CASSLLAGGLTGANVLTF TGTGCCAGCAGCTTACTAGCGGGAGGGTTAACTGGGGCCAACGTCCTGACTTTC
TRBJ1-4 - TRBV18 TRBD1 CASSSTGGSANEKLFF TGTGCCAGCTCAAGTACAGGGGGCTCAGCTAATGAAAAACTGTTTTTT
TRBJ2-7 once TRBV28 TRBD1 CASSLVTGAFSYEQYF TGTGCCAGCAGTTTAGTGACAGGGGCGTTCTCCTACGAGCAGTACTTC
TRBJ1-1 - TRBV27 - CASKREGNTEAFF TGTGCCAGCAAACGAGAGGGGAACACTGAAGCTTTCTTT
TRBJ1-2 - TRBV7-2 - CASSPQGYGYTF TGTGCCAGCAGCCCACAGGGCTATGGCTACACCTTC